These 4 T cell receptor beta chains originate from one sample sequenced in a study of blood T cell repertoires in COVID-19. Sequencing was performed with immunoSEQ multiplex PCR; in TCRdb, only in-frame clones are kept and a portion is missing. This sample has over 13,000 clones, with less than 95% found just once. The specimen was peripheral blood. These receptors originate from a human donor in a cohort sampled during active COVID-19.

This rearrangement joins TRBV11-2 to TRBJ1-6; weak D call: TRBD1 (6 bases). This CDR3 spans 16 amino acids. CDR1 SGHAT and CDR2 FQNNGV come from the germline V gene. The V end lost 1 base, the J end lost 10 bases, and 17 bases lay between the germline ends. The CDR3 DNA follows: TGTGCCAGCAGCTTAGGGTCGGCAGGGGTAGGCTCACCCCTCCACTTT. Protein product: CASSLGSAGVGSPLHF.

V is TRBV25-1 and J is TRBJ2-2; D perhaps matches TRBD2 (5 bases). From germline, CDR1 is MGHDK and CDR2 SYGVNS. This CDR3 region has 13 residues. Trimming took 4 bases from V and 8 from J, leaving 11 bases between them. CDR3 in amino acids: CASSGTGRGELFF. In DNA form, the CDR3 reads TGTGCCAGCAGTGGGACGGGAAGGGGGGAGCTGTTTTTT.

CDR3: CASSLNRGGTDTQYF. The CDR3 DNA sequence: TGTGCCAGCAGCTTAAATCGGGGGGGTACAGATACGCAGTATTTT. The rearrangement links TRBV7-8 to TRBJ2-3; 8 bases match TRBD2. The V segment lost 2 bases and the J segment 3 bases; nucleotides outside the gene matches: 4. Germline assignment: CDR1 SGHVS and CDR2 FQNEAQ. The CDR3 is 15 amino acids. Full variable domain (outside the CDR3, taken from reference TRBV7-8 and TRBJ2-3): GAGVSQSPRYKVAKRGQDVALRCDPISGHVSLFWYQQALGQGPEFLTYFQNEAQLDKSGLPSDRFFAERPEGSVSTLKIQRTQQEDSAVYLCASSLNRGGTDTQYFGPGTRLTVL.

The chain carries TRBV19 and TRBJ2-5; the D gene is possibly TRBD1 (5 bases). The CDR3 runs 15 residues. Germline V CDR1 and CDR2: LNHDA, SQIVND (reference sequence). With 6 bases removed from V and 5 bases from J, the gap between germline ends came to 19 bases. The CDR3 region has the DNA TGTGCCAGTAGGGAGACAGAGGTTGCGTGGGAGACCCAGTACTTC. Protein product: CASRETEVAWETQYF.